This T cell receptor (beta chain) emerged from a study of blood T cell repertoires in COVID-19. Background on the study: Samples of COVID-19 (acute and convalescent) were obtained from the United States, Italy and Spain. T cells, B-cell-depleted T cells, or PBMCs provided the cDNA or gDNA that served as material.

The CDR3 is made up of 14 amino acids. Germline trimming cut 0 bases from V and 5 bases from J; bases unmatched to any gene: 3. CDR1 and CDR2 from the germline V gene are GTSNPN and SVGIG (reference sequence). As originally analysed: Amplified reference gene primers provided the basis for estimating nucleated cell counts. TCRdb's table, derived via immunoSEQ multiplex PCR, lists solely in-frame clones and lacks some. That table is the source of V, J and clone size, and D and trimming were worked out from the DNA. The sample contains 100,000 to 150,000 clones, around 90% of which appear only once. Material for sequencing was peripheral blood. This chain links TRBV30 with TRBJ2-2; 7 bases align to TRBD1. This receptor was taken from a man in his forties or fifties with COVID-19, enrolled during active disease. The CDR3 nucleotides are TGTGCCTGGAGTGTAAAGGGGGCGACCGGGGAGCTGTTTTTT. Translation gives CAWSVKGATGELFF. Full variable domain (missing parts from reference TRBV30 and TRBJ2-2): SQTIHQWPATLVQPVGSPLSLECTVEGTSNPNLYWYRQAAGRGLQLLFYSVGIGQISSEVPQNLSASRPQDRQFILSSKKLLLSDSGFYLCAWSVKGATGELFFGEGSRLTVL.